This record concerns one T cell receptor (beta chain) sequence. This entry is derived from a study of patients and donors after allogeneic stem cell transplantation. TCRdb fed the RT-PCR reads into MiXCR, producing one record per CDR3 protein. Of about 4,200 distinct CDR3 sequences in the sample, roughly a sixth were seen once. The CDR3 has 16 amino acids. From germline, CDR1 is SGHRS and CDR2 YFSETQ. V was pared by 1 base and J by 5 bases, with 9 bases of the junction left unmatched. This clonotype was sampled from a human donor who was either an allogeneic HSCT recipient or a stem cell or donor lymphocyte infusion donor (not recorded which). It is not recorded whose cells these are; they may come from a transplant donor. The specimen sequenced was blood, either unsorted or a sorted T cell fraction (not recorded which). This sequence joins TRBV5-1 and TRBJ1-1; TRBD1 aligns across 9 bases. The CDR3: CASSLTGQGLGTEAFF. The CDR3 region has the DNA TGCGCCAGCAGCTTGACAGGACAGGGGCTGGGGACTGAAGCTTTCTTT.